This is a list of T cell receptor beta chains from one sample in a study of blood T cell repertoires in COVID-19. Produced via immunoSEQ multiplex PCR; TCRdb's table is partial and in-frame only. The repertoire holds some 66,000 clones, with 70% to 90% as singletons. Input material: peripheral blood. Receptors were obtained from a man aged 45-65 years with active COVID-19. Each CDR3 is given with its conserved first and last residue. The order of the fields is J gene, clone size, V gene, D gene, CDR3 DNA, CDR3 protein. The D gene is left open where the match is weak. Clone size is given for some rows only: seen once, a few or many times, or a class if the clone is expanded.

J gene: TRBJ1-2
clone size: -
V gene: TRBV29-1
D gene: -
CDR3 DNA: TGCAGCGCCACACCAAGGGGTGGCTATGGCTACACCTTC
CDR3 protein: CSATPRGGYGYTF

J gene: TRBJ2-7
clone size: -
V gene: TRBV19
D gene: -
CDR3 DNA: TGTGCCAGTAGTATAGGGGCCAAGGGGCCCTACGAGCAGTACTTC
CDR3 protein: CASSIGAKGPYEQYF

J gene: TRBJ2-5
clone size: -
V gene: TRBV18
D gene: -
CDR3 DNA: TGTGCCAGCTTTTCAGGGACTCAAGAGACCCAGTACTTC
CDR3 protein: CASFSGTQETQYF

J gene: TRBJ1-5
clone size: -
V gene: TRBV7-2
D gene: -
CDR3 DNA: TGTGCCAGCAGCTCGCCACAGGGCGGCCAGCCCCAGCATTTT
CDR3 protein: CASSSPQGGQPQHF

J gene: TRBJ1-1
clone size: -
V gene: TRBV7-9
D gene: -
CDR3 DNA: TGTGCCAGCAGCTTACGGGGGGCTGGGACTGAAGCTTTCTTT
CDR3 protein: CASSLRGAGTEAFF

J gene: TRBJ1-2
clone size: -
V gene: TRBV5-8
D gene: TRBD1
CDR3 DNA: TGTGCCAGCAGCCATACAATGGGGACAGGGAACTATGGCTACACCTTC
CDR3 protein: CASSHTMGTGNYGYTF

J gene: TRBJ2-1
clone size: -
V gene: TRBV11-2
D gene: -
CDR3 DNA: TGTGCCAGCAGGAGAGGGGGAATGAGTGGGAATGAGCAGTTCTTC
CDR3 protein: CASRRGGMSGNEQFF

J gene: TRBJ2-1
clone size: -
V gene: TRBV7-2
D gene: TRBD2
CDR3 DNA: TGTGCCAGCAGCTTCGCTAGCGGGGGGATAAGCTCCTACAATAAGCAGTTCTTC
CDR3 protein: CASSFASGGISSYNKQFF

J gene: TRBJ2-1
clone size: once
V gene: TRBV11-2
D gene: -
CDR3 DNA: TGTGCCAGCAGCCGCAACAGGGCCTTTAGCTCCTACAATGAGCAGTTCTTC
CDR3 protein: CASSRNRAFSSYNEQFF

J gene: TRBJ2-7
clone size: few
V gene: TRBV7-9
D gene: TRBD1
CDR3 DNA: TGTGCCAGCAGCCCCCCAGGGGGCTACGAGCAGTACTTC
CDR3 protein: CASSPPGGYEQYF

J gene: TRBJ1-1
clone size: -
V gene: TRBV7-9
D gene: -
CDR3 DNA: TGTGCCAGCCGCGAGGCGTTGAACACTGAAGCTTTCTTT
CDR3 protein: CASREALNTEAFF

J gene: TRBJ2-1
clone size: -
V gene: TRBV29-1
D gene: TRBD2
CDR3 DNA: TGCAGCGTTGTTAGATTGAGCCTGCGGATGAGCGGGAGTTCGTTAAATGAGCAGTTCTTC
CDR3 protein: CSVVRLSLRMSGSSLNEQFF

J gene: TRBJ2-5
clone size: -
V gene: TRBV15
D gene: -
CDR3 DNA: TGTGCCACCACCCCAGACCAAGAGACCCAGTACTTC
CDR3 protein: CATTPDQETQYF

J gene: TRBJ1-1
clone size: -
V gene: TRBV7-8
D gene: -
CDR3 DNA: TGTGCCAGCAGCTTTTTGACAGAGAACACTGAAGCTTTCTTT
CDR3 protein: CASSFLTENTEAFF

J gene: TRBJ1-1
clone size: -
V gene: TRBV7-3
D gene: -
CDR3 DNA: TGTGCCAGCAGCGAGTCCCGGGGGGCCCCCACTGAAGCTTTCTTT
CDR3 protein: CASSESRGAPTEAFF

J gene: TRBJ1-4
clone size: -
V gene: TRBV3-1/TRBV3-2
D gene: TRBD1
CDR3 DNA: TGTGCCAGCAGCCCCTTCAGGACAGGGTCAAATGAAAAACTGTTTTTT
CDR3 protein: CASSPFRTGSNEKLFF

J gene: TRBJ1-6
clone size: few
V gene: TRBV2
D gene: -
CDR3 DNA: TGTGCCAGTTCCGGGACACAGAATTCACCCCTCCACTTT
CDR3 protein: CASSGTQNSPLHF

J gene: TRBJ1-2
clone size: -
V gene: TRBV9
D gene: TRBD1
CDR3 DNA: TGTGCCAGCAGCGTGACAGGGGGCAGAAGTGGCTACACCTTC
CDR3 protein: CASSVTGGRSGYTF

J gene: TRBJ2-7
clone size: once
V gene: TRBV5-1
D gene: TRBD1
CDR3 DNA: TGCGCCAGCAGCCCATCCGGGACAGGGAACTACGAGCAGTACTTC
CDR3 protein: CASSPSGTGNYEQYF

J gene: TRBJ1-5
clone size: -
V gene: TRBV5-6
D gene: TRBD1
CDR3 DNA: TGTGCCAGCAGCCAGAGGGGGCAGGGACAGATCAATCAGCCCCAGCATTTT
CDR3 protein: CASSQRGQGQINQPQHF

J gene: TRBJ2-3
clone size: once
V gene: TRBV5-4
D gene: TRBD2
CDR3 DNA: TGTGCCAGCAGCTTGGCACAGAGCGGGGGGGCAACTACGCAGTATTTT
CDR3 protein: CASSLAQSGGATTQYF

J gene: TRBJ2-7
clone size: -
V gene: TRBV5-4
D gene: TRBD1
CDR3 DNA: TGTGCCAGCAGTGTTACAGGGGCCTACGAGCAGTACTTC
CDR3 protein: CASSVTGAYEQYF

J gene: TRBJ2-2
clone size: -
V gene: TRBV19
D gene: -
CDR3 DNA: TGTGCCAGTAGTATTTGGATGGGTCGGGCCCCCAGCGGAGGGGAGCTGTTTTTT
CDR3 protein: CASSIWMGRAPSGGELFF

J gene: TRBJ2-1
clone size: -
V gene: TRBV18
D gene: TRBD2
CDR3 DNA: TGTGCCAGCTCACCGAAGCGGGAGGGCAATGAGCAGTTCTTC
CDR3 protein: CASSPKREGNEQFF

J gene: TRBJ2-3
clone size: -
V gene: TRBV6-5
D gene: -
CDR3 DNA: TGTGCCAGCAGTTACTCGAGAAACACAGATACGCAGTATTTT
CDR3 protein: CASSYSRNTDTQYF

J gene: TRBJ1-5
clone size: -
V gene: TRBV3-1/TRBV3-2
D gene: -
CDR3 DNA: TGTGCCAGCAGCCGACAGTTCAATCAGCCCCAGCATTTT
CDR3 protein: CASSRQFNQPQHF

J gene: TRBJ2-1
clone size: few
V gene: TRBV6-1
D gene: -
CDR3 DNA: TGTGCCAGCAGTGAAGTGGACACCCCATGGGGGCAGTTCTTC
CDR3 protein: CASSEVDTPWGQFF

J gene: TRBJ1-3
clone size: -
V gene: TRBV5-5
D gene: -
CDR3 DNA: TGTGCCAGCAGCTTGGACAGGGCCCCCTCTGGAAACACCATATATTTT
CDR3 protein: CASSLDRAPSGNTIYF

J gene: TRBJ2-4
clone size: -
V gene: TRBV6-5
D gene: TRBD1
CDR3 DNA: TGTGCCAGCAGAAGGGACAGGGGTTTGGACATTCAGTACTTC
CDR3 protein: CASRRDRGLDIQYF

J gene: TRBJ1-4
clone size: -
V gene: TRBV18
D gene: -
CDR3 DNA: TGTGCCAGCTCATCCCGGCGGAGGAGGGAAGAAAAACTGTTTTTT
CDR3 protein: CASSSRRRREEKLFF

J gene: TRBJ1-1
clone size: -
V gene: TRBV6-4
D gene: TRBD1
CDR3 DNA: TGTGCCAGCAGTGACACCGACAGGGGCACTGAAGCTTTCTTT
CDR3 protein: CASSDTDRGTEAFF

J gene: TRBJ2-3
clone size: -
V gene: TRBV7-8
D gene: -
CDR3 DNA: TGTGCCAGCAGCTTTTCCAGTAGCACAGATACGCAGTATTTT
CDR3 protein: CASSFSSSTDTQYF

J gene: TRBJ2-7
clone size: -
V gene: TRBV4-2
D gene: TRBD2
CDR3 DNA: TGTGCCAGCAGCCCCTACTCTAGCGGGGGCACCTACGAGCAGTACTTC
CDR3 protein: CASSPYSSGGTYEQYF

J gene: TRBJ1-4
clone size: -
V gene: TRBV5-6
D gene: TRBD1
CDR3 DNA: TGTGCCAGCAGCTCTGCGACAGGGGGAAAACTGTTTTTT
CDR3 protein: CASSSATGGKLFF

J gene: TRBJ1-1
clone size: -
V gene: TRBV6-5
D gene: -
CDR3 DNA: TGTGCCAGCAGTTACTCGATGAGGAGGGGGAACACTGAAGCTTTCTTT
CDR3 protein: CASSYSMRRGNTEAFF

J gene: TRBJ1-4
clone size: few
V gene: TRBV11-2
D gene: -
CDR3 DNA: TGTGCCAGCAGCTTAGCCACAGCGGGAAGTGAAAAACTGTTTTTT
CDR3 protein: CASSLATAGSEKLFF

J gene: TRBJ1-2
clone size: -
V gene: TRBV7-2
D gene: TRBD1
CDR3 DNA: TGTGCCAGCAGCTCGGGACAGGGATTAGGCTACACCTTC
CDR3 protein: CASSSGQGLGYTF

J gene: TRBJ1-6
clone size: once
V gene: TRBV9
D gene: -
CDR3 DNA: TGTGCCAGCAGCGCTACAGGGACGGGTAATTCACCCCTCCACTTT
CDR3 protein: CASSATGTGNSPLHF

J gene: TRBJ1-5
clone size: -
V gene: TRBV19
D gene: -
CDR3 DNA: TGTGCCAGTAGTATTCGGGATAGCAATCAGCCCCAGCATTTT
CDR3 protein: CASSIRDSNQPQHF

J gene: TRBJ1-1
clone size: -
V gene: TRBV5-6
D gene: -
CDR3 DNA: TGTGCCAGTCGGGTGTCGGGGGTGCTCATGAACACTGAAGCTTTCTTT
CDR3 protein: CASRVSGVLMNTEAFF

J gene: TRBJ1-4
clone size: -
V gene: TRBV2
D gene: TRBD1
CDR3 DNA: TGTGCCAGCAGGACAGGGGGTAATGAAAAACTGTTTTTT
CDR3 protein: CASRTGGNEKLFF

J gene: TRBJ1-1
clone size: -
V gene: TRBV5-4
D gene: TRBD1
CDR3 DNA: TGTGCCAGCAGCAAGGGACAGCAGAACACTGAAGCTTTCTTT
CDR3 protein: CASSKGQQNTEAFF

J gene: TRBJ2-1
clone size: -
V gene: TRBV5-1
D gene: -
CDR3 DNA: TGCGCCAGCAGCTTGGAAAGACGGGGCAATGAGCAGTTCTTC
CDR3 protein: CASSLERRGNEQFF

J gene: TRBJ1-3
clone size: -
V gene: TRBV5-6
D gene: -
CDR3 DNA: TGTGCCAGCAGCACCGACATTGGAAACACCATATATTTT
CDR3 protein: CASSTDIGNTIYF

J gene: TRBJ1-5
clone size: -
V gene: TRBV27
D gene: -
CDR3 DNA: TGTGCCAGCAGTTTAGGAGGGTTGAGCAATCAGCCCCAGCATTTT
CDR3 protein: CASSLGGLSNQPQHF

J gene: TRBJ2-1
clone size: -
V gene: TRBV6-5
D gene: TRBD2
CDR3 DNA: TGTGCCAGCACGGGACTAGCGGGGGGAGAGCAGTTCTTC
CDR3 protein: CASTGLAGGEQFF

J gene: TRBJ2-2
clone size: -
V gene: TRBV6-1
D gene: TRBD2
CDR3 DNA: TGTGCCAGCACCCGAGCGGGAGCGGTCGGGGAGCTGTTTTTT
CDR3 protein: CASTRAGAVGELFF

J gene: TRBJ2-3
clone size: -
V gene: TRBV7-9
D gene: -
CDR3 DNA: TGTGCCAGCAGACTAACCGCGGCGCGGACAGATACGCAGTATTTT
CDR3 protein: CASRLTAARTDTQYF

J gene: TRBJ1-2
clone size: -
V gene: TRBV6-1
D gene: -
CDR3 DNA: TGTGCCAGCAGTGAAGCGAGGCAGCTCTATGGCTACACCTTC
CDR3 protein: CASSEARQLYGYTF

J gene: TRBJ2-7
clone size: once
V gene: TRBV6-8
D gene: -
CDR3 DNA: TGTGCCAGCAGTTACTCGCGGGTTTTGGGTTTCTACGAGCAGTACTTC
CDR3 protein: CASSYSRVLGFYEQYF

J gene: TRBJ2-1
clone size: -
V gene: TRBV3-1/TRBV3-2
D gene: -
CDR3 DNA: TGTGCCAGCACCCGATTCCGGGGGTTTGGTGAGCAGTTCTTC
CDR3 protein: CASTRFRGFGEQFF

J gene: TRBJ2-5
clone size: -
V gene: TRBV6-6
D gene: TRBD1
CDR3 DNA: TGTGCCAGCAGACCGACAGGGCCAGAGACCCAGTACTTC
CDR3 protein: CASRPTGPETQYF

J gene: TRBJ1-1
clone size: -
V gene: TRBV28
D gene: -
CDR3 DNA: TGTGCCAGCAATTCTCAGGGTACTGAAGCTTTCTTT
CDR3 protein: CASNSQGTEAFF

J gene: TRBJ1-2
clone size: once
V gene: TRBV7-2
D gene: TRBD1
CDR3 DNA: TGTGCCAGCAGCCCTATCTCGGCAGGGGGTAACTATGGCTACACCTTC
CDR3 protein: CASSPISAGGNYGYTF

J gene: TRBJ2-1
clone size: few
V gene: TRBV7-9
D gene: -
CDR3 DNA: TGTGCCAGCAGCCCCCGGTCCGCCGCCCAGCAGTTCTTC
CDR3 protein: CASSPRSAAQQFF